This T cell receptor (beta chain) was identified in a study of T-cell reconstitution after alpha-beta-depleted transplantation in children. Study results and caveats: T cells produced anew were the main source of T-cell counts and diversity one year after transplant. Reports say that about two months after transplant, the alpha-beta T cells came out of several hundred graft clones that had expanded.

CDR1 SGHKS and CDR2 YYEKEE come from the germline V gene (reference sequence). This CDR3 is 15 amino acids long. V was pared by 5 bases and J by 5 bases, with 5 bases of the junction left unmatched. This clonotype was seen a few times. The target antigen is unknown. The TCRbeta library was prepared with unique molecular identifiers. TCRdb analysed the PCR reads with MiXCR anew, one entry per CDR3 protein. The sample shows tens of thousands of distinct CDR3 sequences, 5% to 7% of them seen only once. The clonotype was recovered from a child younger than two who had a stem cell transplant for acute myeloid leukemia, so the T cells may come from the graft donor. This chain connects TRBV5-5 to TRBJ2-1, with TRBD2 matching 12 bases. Sequenced here: peripheral blood, sampled 60 days after TCRalphabeta/CD19-depleted stem cell transplant. The CDR3 DNA sequence: TGTGCCAGCAGTCTAGCGGGAGGGTACGACAATGAGCAGTTCTTC. Translated, it gives CASSLAGGYDNEQFF.